Given below is one TCR beta chain in context. The sample belongs to a study of blood T cell repertoires in COVID-19. Measured with immunoSEQ multiplex PCR; TCRdb has only the in-frame clones, and not every one. The sample includes 70,000 to 95,000 clones, approximately 89% of them seen just once. Trimming removed 0 bases at V and 15 bases at J, with 27 bases between. From germline, CDR1 is MGHRA and CDR2 YSYEKL. This CDR3 is 17 amino acids long. This clonotype was obtained from a man aged 45-60 years with COVID-19, enrolled during active disease. The chain links TRBV4-1 to TRBJ2-1; perhaps TRBD1 as D (6 bases). What was sequenced was peripheral blood. CDR3 residues: CASSQDPPTGLLSQRFF. The CDR3 bases are TGCGCCAGCAGCCAAGATCCGCCCACAGGGTTATTGTCTCAACGGTTCTTC.